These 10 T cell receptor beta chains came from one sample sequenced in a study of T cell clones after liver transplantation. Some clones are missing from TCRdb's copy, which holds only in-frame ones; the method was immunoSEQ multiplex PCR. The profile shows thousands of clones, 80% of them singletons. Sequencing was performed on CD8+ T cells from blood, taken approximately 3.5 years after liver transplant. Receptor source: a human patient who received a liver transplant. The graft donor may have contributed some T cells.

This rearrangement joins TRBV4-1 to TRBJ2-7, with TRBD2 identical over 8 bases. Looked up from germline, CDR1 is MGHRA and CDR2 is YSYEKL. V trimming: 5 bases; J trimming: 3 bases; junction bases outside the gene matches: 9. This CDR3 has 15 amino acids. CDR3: CASSDLAGGNYEQYF. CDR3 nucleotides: TGCGCCAGCAGCGATCTAGCGGGCGGAAACTACGAGCAGTACTTC.

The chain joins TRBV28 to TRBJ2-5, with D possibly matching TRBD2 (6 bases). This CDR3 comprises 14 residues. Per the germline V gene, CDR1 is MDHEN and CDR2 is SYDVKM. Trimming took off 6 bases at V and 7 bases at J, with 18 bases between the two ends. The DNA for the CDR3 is TGTGCCAGCAGCGGGGGTGGCCCCTTCGGGACCCAGTACTTC. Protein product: CASSGGGPFGTQYF.

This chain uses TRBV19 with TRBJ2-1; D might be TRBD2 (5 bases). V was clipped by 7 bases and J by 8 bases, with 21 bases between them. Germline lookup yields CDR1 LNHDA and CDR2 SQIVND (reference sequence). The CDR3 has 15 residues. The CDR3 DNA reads TGTGCCAGTACGAGCGGCACTTTGGGTCTCGATGAGCAGTTCTTC. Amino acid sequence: CASTSGTLGLDEQFF. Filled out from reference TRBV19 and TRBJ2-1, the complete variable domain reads DGGITQSPKYLFRKEGQNVTLSCEQNLNHDAMYWYRQDPGQGLRLIYYSQIVNDFQKGDIAEGYSVSREKKESFPLTVTSAQKNPTAFYLCASTSGTLGLDEQFFGPGTRLTVL.

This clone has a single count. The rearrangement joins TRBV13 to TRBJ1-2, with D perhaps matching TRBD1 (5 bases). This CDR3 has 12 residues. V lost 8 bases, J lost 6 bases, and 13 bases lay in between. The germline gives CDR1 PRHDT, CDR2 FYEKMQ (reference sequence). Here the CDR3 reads CASGQPGDGYTF. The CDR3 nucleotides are TGTGCCAGCGGGCAGCCGGGGGATGGCTACACCTTC.

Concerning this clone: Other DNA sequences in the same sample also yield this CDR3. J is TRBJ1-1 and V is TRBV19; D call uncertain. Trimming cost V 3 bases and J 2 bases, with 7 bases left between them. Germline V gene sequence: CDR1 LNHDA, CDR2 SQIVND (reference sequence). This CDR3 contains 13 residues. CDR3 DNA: TGTGCCAGTAGTATCAACAGTAACACTGAAGCTTTCTTT. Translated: CASSINSNTEAFF.

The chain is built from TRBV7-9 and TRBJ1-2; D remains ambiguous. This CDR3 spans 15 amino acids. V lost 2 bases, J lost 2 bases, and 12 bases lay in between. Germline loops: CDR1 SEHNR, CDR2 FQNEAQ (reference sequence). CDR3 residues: CASSLLRELNYGYTF. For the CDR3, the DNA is TGTGCCAGCAGCTTACTCCGGGAACTGAACTATGGCTACACCTTC.

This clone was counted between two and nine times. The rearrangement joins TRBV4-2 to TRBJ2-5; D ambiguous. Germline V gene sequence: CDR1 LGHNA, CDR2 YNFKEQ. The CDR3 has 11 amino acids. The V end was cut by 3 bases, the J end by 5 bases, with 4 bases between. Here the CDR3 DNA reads TGTGCCAGCAGCCAGTTGGAGACCCAGTACTTC. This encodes CASSQLETQYF.

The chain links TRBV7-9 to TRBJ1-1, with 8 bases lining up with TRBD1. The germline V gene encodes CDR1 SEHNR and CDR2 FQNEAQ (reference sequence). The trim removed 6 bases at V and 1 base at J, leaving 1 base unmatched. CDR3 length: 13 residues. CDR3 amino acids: CASRTGENTEAFF. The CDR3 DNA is TGTGCCAGCAGGACAGGGGAGAACACTGAAGCTTTCTTT.

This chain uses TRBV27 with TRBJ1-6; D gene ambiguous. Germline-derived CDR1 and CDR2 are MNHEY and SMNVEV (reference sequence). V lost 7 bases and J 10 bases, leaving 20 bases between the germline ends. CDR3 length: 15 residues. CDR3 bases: TGTGCCAGCACGTCACTTACAGTACCTGAGTCACCCCTCCACTTT. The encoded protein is CASTSLTVPESPLHF.

The DNA of the CDR3 is TGTGCCAGCAGCTCCCCCGTAGCGGGAGCGTCGATTGAGCAGTTCTTC. Translation gives CASSSPVAGASIEQFF. The V and J genes are TRBV7-8 and TRBJ2-1; 9 bases map to TRBD2. The length of the CDR3 is 16 residues. Germline assignment: CDR1 SGHVS and CDR2 FQNEAQ. The ends lost 4 bases at V and 9 bases at J; junction bases unmatched: 13.